These 22 T cell receptor beta chains were all obtained from the same sample, sequenced in a study of type 1 regulatory T cells. TCRdb reanalysed the reads using MiXCR and keeps one entry per CDR3 protein. This table holds some 90,000 distinct CDR3 sequences, around a third found once. The sample was CD4+ T cells, either the whole sample or a sorted fraction (not recorded which). These receptors all come from a human donor in good health.

This chain links TRBV5-1 with TRBJ2-7; the match to TRBD2 covers 11 bases. The CDR3 runs 17 residues. CDR1 and CDR2 (germline): SGHRS, YFSETQ. The J segment lost 3 bases and the V segment lost 1 base, leaving 9 bases of the junction unmatched. This chain's CDR3 is CASSLLAGGRGGYEQYF. CDR3 DNA: TGCGCCAGCAGCTTGCTAGCGGGAGGTAGAGGAGGCTACGAGCAGTACTTC.

A few counts support this clonotype. This CDR3 is CASRRTDQNIQYF. For the CDR3, the DNA is TGCGCCAGCAGACGGACAGATCAAAACATTCAGTACTTC. V is TRBV5-1 and J is TRBJ2-4; perhaps TRBD1 as D (6 bases). The V and J ends lost 5 bases and 5 bases respectively, with 11 bases between them. The germline V gene has CDR1 SGHRS and CDR2 YFSETQ. The CDR3 consists of 13 residues.

For the CDR3, the DNA is TGCGCCAGCAGCTGGGGGACAGTCGGCAATGAGCAGTTCTTC. It translates to CASSWGTVGNEQFF. This sequence joins TRBV5-1 and TRBJ2-1, with TRBD1 matching over 7 bases. J gave up 6 bases and V 3 bases, and 6 bases lay outside the gene matches. Germline loops: CDR1 SGHRS, CDR2 YFSETQ. CDR3 length: 14 residues.

V gene TRBV7-9 combines with J gene TRBJ1-2; D possibly corresponds to TRBD1 (5 bases). From germline, CDR1 is SEHNR and CDR2 FQNEAQ (reference sequence). The CDR3 contains 15 residues. The germline V and J ends were trimmed by 3 bases and 0 bases, with 11 bases remaining between them. CDR3 DNA sequence: TGTGCCAGCAGCTTTACAGGCCTAGCTAACTATGGCTACACCTTC. Translated: CASSFTGLANYGYTF.

There are a few counts of this clonotype. The chain joins TRBV5-6 to TRBJ2-1; TRBD2 might be the D (6 bases). This CDR3 region has 17 residues. V was trimmed by 0 bases and J by 6 bases, leaving 19 bases between them. The germline V gene encodes CDR1 SGHDT and CDR2 YYEEEE. The CDR3 loop reads CASSLVGRVGGANEQFF. The CDR3, as DNA: TGTGCCAGCAGCTTGGTCGGGCGCGTGGGAGGAGCCAATGAGCAGTTCTTC.

The chain combines TRBV5-1 with TRBJ1-3; D not resolved. CDR1 is SGHRS, CDR2 YFSETQ, per germline. Trimming took 0 bases from V and 0 from J, leaving 4 bases between them. The length of the CDR3 is 14 residues. CDR3 loop: CASSLGPSGNTIYF. CDR3 in DNA: TGCGCCAGCAGCTTGGGTCCCTCTGGAAACACCATATATTTT.

Concerning this clonotype itself: At one end the junction does not follow the germline gene, possibly because of a read error. The chain has TRBV5-1 and TRBJ1-1, with TRBD1 as a possible D gene (5 bases). Looked up from germline, CDR1 is SGHRS and CDR2 is YFSETQ. The CDR3 totals 14 residues. CDR3 DNA sequence: TGCGCCAGCCGCCCGGGGCAGATGAACGCTGAAGCTTTCTTT. Residues: CASRPGQMNAEAFF.

This clonotype showed up many times. The chain employs TRBV20-1 and TRBJ1-1; D call uncertain. The CDR3 contains 12 residues. Germline V lookup: CDR1 DFQATT, CDR2 SNEGSKA (reference sequence). CDR3 in DNA: TGCAGCGTGACATCGGAGAACACTGAAGCTTTCTTT. It translates to CSVTSENTEAFF.

This clonotype has a handful of counts. The CDR3: CASSRRDIALETQYF. The CDR3 DNA reads as TGTGCCAGCTCACGACGGGATATAGCGTTGGAGACCCAGTACTTC. The chain joins TRBV18 to TRBJ2-5, with a possible D match to TRBD2 (5 bases). Trimming left V 4 bases short and J 5 bases short, with 17 bases between. Germline V lookup: CDR1 KGHSH, CDR2 LQKENI. This CDR3 spans 15 amino acids.

V gene TRBV29-1 combines with J gene TRBJ1-2, with D maybe TRBD1 (5 bases). The length of the CDR3 is 10 residues. Deletions cut 4 bases from V and 8 bases from J, with 8 bases between. CDR1 is SQVTM, CDR2 ANQGSEA, per germline. CDR3 amino acids: CSVGQGGYTF. The CDR3 region has the DNA TGCAGCGTTGGTCAGGGAGGCTACACCTTC.

This clonotype came up a few times. V usage is TRBV28 and J usage is TRBJ1-1; maybe TRBD1 (5 bases). Germline CDR1 reads MDHEN; CDR2 reads SYDVKM. The CDR3 covers 16 residues. Trimming cost V 5 bases and J 0 bases, with 16 bases left between them. Here the CDR3 DNA reads TGTGCCAGCAGTGCCCGGCGGGGACTCATGAACACTGAAGCTTTCTTT. As protein: CASSARRGLMNTEAFF.

CDR3 nucleotides: TGTGCCAGCAGCGTAGACGGAAGCGGGACCATCCAAGATACGCAGTATTTT. This codes for CASSVDGSGTIQDTQYF. The chain joins TRBV9 to TRBJ2-3; 7 bases fit TRBD2. Germline assignment: CDR1 SGDLS and CDR2 YYNGEE. This CDR3 contains 17 residues. V gave up 0 bases and J gave up 5 bases; unmatched junction bases: 12.

The chain joins TRBV15 to TRBJ1-2, with D unresolved. The germline V gene encodes CDR1 LNHNV and CDR2 YYDKDF (reference sequence). Trimming stripped 0 bases from V and 4 bases from J, with 12 bases between. CDR3 length: 15 amino acids. The CDR3 sequence is CATSRDPSARYGYTF. CDR3 coding DNA: TGTGCCACCAGCAGAGATCCCTCTGCGCGCTATGGCTACACCTTC.

This clonotype was detected a few times. The J gene is TRBJ1-1, the V gene TRBV5-6, with a tentative D call TRBD1 (6 bases). The CDR3 runs 17 residues. CDR1 SGHDT and CDR2 YYEEEE come from the germline V gene. Trimming left V 5 bases short and J 0 bases short, with 20 bases between. The CDR3 DNA reads as TGTGCCAGCAGTCTCTATCTGGGGGGGGCTATGAACACTGAAGCTTTCTTT. This codes for CASSLYLGGAMNTEAFF.

The chain carries TRBV20-1 and TRBJ2-3, with D hard to call. CDR1 is DFQATT, CDR2 SNEGSKA, per germline (reference sequence). The length of the CDR3 is 14 residues. V was clipped by 2 bases and J by 0 bases, with 9 bases between them. In nucleotides, the CDR3 is TGCAGTGCTAGAACGACGGTGAGCACAGATACGCAGTATTTT. Translated: CSARTTVSTDTQYF.

This clonotype appeared a few times. This sequence joins TRBV12-5 and TRBJ2-1, with 7 bases lining up with TRBD2. Germline V gene lookup returns CDR1 LGHNT and CDR2 FRNRAP. This CDR3 comprises 13 residues. V was pared by 7 bases and J by 10 bases, with 10 bases of the junction left unmatched. The CDR3, as DNA: TGTGCTAGTGCCTCTTCAGGGCGGGGGGAGCAGTTCTTC. It encodes CASASSGRGEQFF.

The table lists this clonotype with a few counts. The rearrangement links TRBV7-2 to TRBJ2-5; D ambiguous. Per the germline V gene, CDR1 is SGHTA and CDR2 is FQGNSA. Between the trimmed V and J ends, which lost 4 bases and 3 bases, there was a span of 9 bases. This CDR3 has 13 residues. CDR3 sequence: CASSYPPEETQYF. For the CDR3, the DNA is TGTGCCAGCAGCTACCCCCCGGAAGAGACCCAGTACTTC. The full variable domain, in which reference TRBV7-2 and TRBJ2-5 provide the parts outside the CDR3, is GAGVSQSPSNKVTEKGKDVELRCDPISGHTALYWYRQSLGQGLEFLIYFQGNSAPDKSGLPSDRFSAERTGGSVSTLTIQRTQQEDSAVYLCASSYPPEETQYFGPGTRLLVL.

This clonotype came up a few times. The CDR3 sequence: CASSGQHTDTQYF. DNA of the CDR3: TGTGCCAGCAGTGGACAGCACACAGATACGCAGTATTTT. This chain links TRBV6-4 with TRBJ2-3, with D tentatively TRBD1 (5 bases). Germline CDR1 and CDR2: MRHNA and SNTAGT. V was clipped by 4 bases and J by 2 bases, with 7 bases between them. CDR3 length: 13 residues.

This clonotype has ten or more counts. The rearrangement joins TRBV7-3 to TRBJ1-1; D gene uncertain. The CDR3 is 13 amino acids. Trimming shortened V by 8 bases and J by 4 bases, and 14 bases separated the two germline ends. From germline, CDR1 is SGHTA and CDR2 FQGTGA. CDR3 in DNA: TGTGCCAGCTCACCCCAAGGAGGCACTGAAGCTTTCTTT. This codes for CASSPQGGTEAFF.

The V call is TRBV29-1, the J call TRBJ2-1; TRBD2 matches 11 bases. The CDR3 loop spans 14 amino acids. CDR1 and CDR2 (germline): SQVTM, ANQGSEA. The trim removed 6 bases at V and 4 bases at J, leaving 5 bases unmatched. The CDR3 nucleotides read TGCAGCGTAGTGACTAGCGGGAATTACAATGAGCAGTTCTTC. It yields the protein CSVVTSGNYNEQFF.

This sequence joins TRBV3-1 and TRBJ1-1; D gene uncertain. The V gene lost 4 bases and the J gene lost 3 bases, with 12 bases spanning the gap. The CDR3 runs 14 residues. Germline CDR1 LGHDT, CDR2 YNNKEL (reference sequence). The CDR3 reads CASSPPWRDTEAFF. The CDR3, as DNA: TGTGCCAGCAGCCCTCCATGGAGGGACACTGAAGCTTTCTTT.

This clonotype was seen only a few times. J is TRBJ2-6 and V is TRBV7-2, with D uncertain. The CDR3 has 15 amino acids. Germline-derived CDR1 and CDR2 are SGHTA and FQGNSA. The V and J ends lost 1 base and 1 base respectively, with 5 bases between them. The CDR3 region has the DNA TGTGCCAGCAGCTTAGGGCCTTCTGGGGCCAACGTCCTGACTTTC. It translates to CASSLGPSGANVLTF.